Below, one TCR beta chain is given with its context. Its specificity is unknown. It was by 5' RACE with UMI labels that the TRB cDNA libraries were prepared. From the 5' RACE reads, TCRdb lists one entry per CDR3 protein and no DNA. This sample's table reports just over 60,000 distinct CDR3 sequences. The CDR3 is 14 residues long. The sorting of each CD8+ T cell subset was done in triplicate, at 300,000 cells each. Naive cells were sorted as CD45RO-, CCR7+, CD27+ and CD95-. The record originates from a study of CXCR3-negative and CXCR3-positive naive CD8 T cells. Study-wide findings and caveats: TRBV-TRBJ usage matched between naive CXCR3-negative and CXCR3-positive cells but not between memory cells.

The TCR was taken from a human donor in good health. Some clones in this sample may be carry-over from other donors' samples. Sequenced input: naive CXCR3- CD8+ T cells from blood. Subset described: CD45RO-CCR7+CD27+CD95- naive CD8+ T cells lacking CXCR3 (TNR3-). This rearrangement joins TRBV12-3 or TRBV12-4 to TRBJ2-5. The CDR3 sequence is CASSLKTYGETQYF.